What follows describes a single T cell receptor beta chain. This clone has a handful of counts. Its antigen specificity is not known. The input lacks base qualities; no much larger clone sits a single base away. In total, 630 or so healthy bone marrow donors made up the cohort. At the time of sampling, all cohort members were nominally healthy, though unrecorded immune exposures were likely present. The donor was CMV seropositive and belonged to the group of 250 to 350 seropositive cohort members. Each donor provided a peripheral blood sample, and peripheral blood mononuclear cells were used for TCR beta sequencing. The Qiagen DNeasy Blood Extraction Kit was used to extract genomic DNA from the blood cell samples. The sample originates from a study of cytomegalovirus exposure and HLA in healthy donors (dated by TCRdb to 2016 to 2017). Looking at the study overall: According to an earlier analysis of 587 of the donors, 150 million to 200 million T cells yielded approximately 120 million unique TCR beta sequences and around 280 Gb of sequence data. Typing coverage differed by locus: A, B, C, DRB1 and DQB1 were typed in about 629-640 donors, DQA1 in about 510, DPA1 in some 600, and DPB1 in just under 480. Of the approximately 400 genotyped donors, approximately 82% fell in the genetic ancestry cluster associated with self-reported Caucasian donors. The later analysis used no new phenotypic data to find candidate immune exposures, relying instead on TCR beta sequences and their occurrence across donors. Across under 500 genotyped donors of the cohort, an average of about 240,000 unique TCR beta nucleotide sequences per donor were sequenced, and roughly a sixth of those sequences were non-productive. The study aimed to test whether signatures of past pathogen exposure could be identified by cataloging public T cell receptors. To study patterns of TCR occurrence, a later analysis re-analyzed previously published TCR beta repertoires from hundreds of donors and added high-resolution HLA genotyping. An early release that covered some 630 HLA-typed donors contained approximately 290 gigabases of sequencing data and tens of millions of unique TCR sequences. A separate validation cohort of roughly 110 different subjects was used in addition to the approximately 670-subject first cohort. Because of strong linkage in the cohort, roughly five DR-DQ haplotypes were treated as single units for association and clustering. HLA typing included class I and class II loci at four-digit resolution. Donor age, sex, ethnicity and CMV serostatus were collected together with the repertoire data. An earlier analysis of approximately 630 of the donors applied high-throughput TCR beta sequencing to assess whether each TCR beta V gene segment acted as functional or pseudogenic. All discovery cohort repertoires had been generated on a single sequencing platform. To predict cytomegalovirus infection status, the study brought together high-throughput TCR immunosequencing, statistical association of individual TCRs with disease status, and machine learning. The study used immunosequencing to profile the T cell repertoires of several hundred subjects and linked those repertoires to cytomegalovirus serostatus. In a later genetic analysis, genome-wide SNP genotypes for about three fifths of the roughly 670 donors were used, and that subset was treated as a discovery cohort. The full study reports these points: According to the authors, the approach could potentially be generalized to other disease states and immunological phenotypes. The 87-base-pair reads could not distinguish some IMGT-functional V segments, including TRBV6-2 and TRBV6-3, so those segments were excluded. Immune exposure information for the cohort was limited to CMV serostatus. An earlier analysis of 587 of the donors showed that most TCR beta V segments appeared in productive rearrangements either about 90% or about 30% of the time, which broadly matched IMGT annotations. Because HLA typing was missing for some donors at each locus, association tests included only the typed subset. A cluster of highly shared sequence variants was judged likely to represent a technical artifact of the sequencing pipeline. A later analysis reported that several top co-occurrence clusters appeared linked to parvovirus B19, influenza, CMV and Epstein-Barr virus. The cohort was sequenced for TCR beta chains only, and without alpha or paired-chain data the features that could be detected were limited. Most TCR sequences were observed very rarely across donors, whereas some public TCRs were present in many individuals. In a later analysis, around 15,000 TCR beta sequences were associated with specific HLA alleles at a false discovery rate of 0.05. A further reported finding was that TCR beta sequences accurately predicted the HLA-A and HLA-B alleles for most subjects in the first cohort. A later analysis found that TCR association rates varied across HLA loci, with DRB1 alleles showing the most associated TCRs and HLA-C alleles the fewest. In a later genetic analysis, a missense DCLRE1C variant was associated with V-gene and J-gene trimming of TCR beta chains, and the association was replicated in an independent cohort. Linkage disequilibrium might explain the correlated functional status among segregating V segments, but an unknown experimental factor could not be excluded. In vitro tests confirmed that a few of the cytomegalovirus-associated TCR beta chains recognize cytomegalovirus antigens. In a later genetic analysis, fewer N-insertions in productive TCRs were reported among donors in an Asian-associated ancestry cluster than the roughly 640-donor mean. When HLA alleles, especially DR and DQ, strongly co-occurred, TCR associations were difficult to assign to individual alleles. Because counts were too low, roughly 16 rarely observed V segments, including chromosome 9 orphons, were excluded from the earlier analysis of fewer than 650 of the donors. Compared with equally common non-associated chains, HLA-associated TCR beta chains in a later analysis were more clonally expanded and had lower generation probabilities. The classifier was reported to diagnose cytomegalovirus status with high specificity and sensitivity in both the original cohort and the validation cohort. The presence/absence analyses assumed that sequencing depth was roughly uniform across donors, and that assumption may not be true. A total of about 180 TCR beta chains were listed by the study as associated with cytomegalovirus. Most CMV-associated TCR beta chains appeared to be HLA-restricted in a later analysis, and the HLA associations seemed to be driven largely by CMV exposure.

Library construction relied on the immunoSEQ multiplex PCR assay. For the multiplex PCR, a mixture combining 60 forward primers for TCR Vbeta segments and 13 reverse primers for TCR Jbeta segments was used. The CDR3 region of rearranged TCR beta genes was amplified from genomic DNA with a multiplex PCR assay. Amplified TCR beta libraries were sequenced as 87-base-pair reads on the Illumina HiSeq System. The authors' analysis ran thus. A later analysis counted about 80 million unique TCR beta chains across the 670 or so repertoires, and around 9.9 million of these chains were shared by at least two donors. To remove PCR and sequencing errors, raw reads were error-corrected and collapsed into unique sequences using a nearest-neighbor algorithm that merged closely related sequences. To assign V, D and J gene segments, CDR3 sequences were aligned to IMGT reference sequences. For a sequence to be retained, a match of at least six nucleotides was required to both a V gene segment and a J gene segment. Rearrangements were called productive when the CDR3 lacked stop codons and stayed in frame with V and J; all others were non-productive. Following IMGT convention, CDR3 was defined as the stretch from the second conserved V-encoded cysteine up to the conserved J-encoded phenylalanine. In an earlier analysis of more than 550 of the donors, sequences lacking an unambiguous match to a single V gene segment were excluded. An earlier analysis of a few hundred of the donors called V segments functional above 56.7% productive rearrangements and segregating when the between-donor standard deviation exceeded 5%. A statistical classification framework was built for diagnosing cytomegalovirus status from the catalog of TCR beta chain sequences. In a later analysis, V and J genes were assigned by comparing TCR nucleotide sequences against IMGT/GENE-DB human TR gene sequences. The TCRdist pipeline was used in a later analysis to assign CDR3 sequences and most-parsimonious VDJ recombination scenarios. In a later analysis, every TCR beta chain was defined by the combination of its CDR3 amino acid sequence and its V-gene family, and reads without a unique V-gene family were dropped. As a way to deal with suspected cross-contamination and a sequencing artifact, a later analysis dropped over 550 nucleotide sequences that were highly shared and had low generation probability. In a later analysis, a clonal expansion index was calculated for each public chain from normalized within-repertoire ranks of inferred template counts. A later analysis computed generation probabilities with a VDJ recombination model fitted to out-of-frame rearrangements, and checked the results against IGoR. In a later analysis, hypergeometric tests were used to score TCR-TCR, TCR-HLA and TCR-CMV co-occurrence, with a repertoire-size bias correction applied to TCR pairs. To estimate false discovery rates, a later analysis permuted the HLA or CMV assignments 20 times. In a later analysis, co-occurring TCRs were grouped with DBSCAN, and TCRdist sequence similarity was added when clustering was performed within HLA-allele-positive subsets. Repertoires with fewer than 30,000 or more than 120,000 public chains, plus five repertoires with anomalous nucleotide sharing, were excluded from co-occurrence clustering. In TCRdb, the immuneACCESS table is reduced to in-frame sequences with V and J assigned. These tables do not hold every clone; where another copy was compared, an unresolved V gene accounts for under half, and the others remain unexplained. D and trimming were read from the DNA, whereas the V and J calls and clone size are those reported in that table. In all, the sample holds around 180,000 clones, and 78% of those were seen once. 4.5% to 7.5% of the sample comes from the top ten.

V sheds 0 bases and J sheds 4 bases, leaving 12 bases between their ends. Reading the germline V gene gives CDR1 KGHSH and CDR2 LQKENI. The CDR3 spans 15 residues, from the cysteine through the phenylalanine. Only the CDR3 part of the read is kept: 45 bases, read in frame from the first base. The sequence was obtained from a woman between 25 and 40 years old in good health and CMV-seropositive. Sequenced: PBMCs. Recombination connected TRBV18 to TRBJ1-1; the D gene is not confidently resolved. DNA sequence: TGTGCCAGCTCACCACCGATGGTTGTGGCCACTGAAGCTTTCTTT. Its coded protein is CASSPPMVVATEAFF.